Below, one T cell receptor beta chain is given with its context. What antigen it recognizes has not been identified. The input lacks base qualities; no much larger clone sits a single base away. Ficoll-Paque density gradient centrifugation was the method used to isolate PBMCs. This sample was taken from a study of T-cell memory formation after mild COVID-19 (dated by TCRdb to about 2021). As for the study more broadly: TCR sequence clusters from the two donors were largely donor specific. In a couple of donors, T-cell clones that expanded and contracted after mild COVID-19 were followed by sequencing TCRalpha and TCRbeta repertoires longitudinally. The cohort was made up of two young adult volunteers, one female and one male, who were previously healthy. The full study reports these points: Some responding clones were found in pre-infection memory, which suggests that pre-existing cross-reactive memory T cells took part in the SARS-CoV-2 response. The study covered only a couple of mild cases, and larger cohorts including severe cases with pre-infection samples were considered necessary. Whether the second-wave clones peaking on day 37 were SARS-CoV-2 specific was not confirmed. Contracting CD4+ clones were found mainly in CM and EM memory subsets, while CD8+ clones were enriched in EMRA. Balanced CD4/CD8 phenotypes were observed for clones contracting from day 15 to 85, whereas a bias towards CD4+ was observed for a second wave of clones expanding from day 15 to 37.

Taken from the germline V gene, the CDR1 and CDR2 loops are MNHNS and SASEGT. Including cysteine and phenylalanine, the CDR3 has 14 amino acids. CDR3 DNA is the only sequence kept; it has 42 bases, read in frame from the first base. Relative to germline, V is 3 bases shorter and J is 3 bases shorter, with 8 bases between their ends. The sequencer was an Illumina NovaSeq 6000. TCRalpha and TCRbeta cDNA libraries were constructed by 5'RACE with constant-segment primers, with sample barcodes and unique molecular identifiers being introduced. Trizol reagent was used to extract RNA from every sample. The libraries were amplified in two PCR steps, and the second step added a second sample barcode and Illumina TruSeq adapters. Sequencing of the libraries was done on an Illumina NovaSeq, producing 2 x 150 bp paired-end reads. As for the original processing: Demultiplexing of reads and collapsing into UMI-guided consensus sequences were performed with migec v1.2.7. Using mixcr v2.1.11, the UMI consensuses were aligned to TRA and TRB V and J templates and assembled into clonotypes. A clonotype was counted as expanded or contracted only when both edgeR and NoisET called the clonotype significant, with the noise models trained on biological replicates. For edgeR calls, the cutoffs were a false discovery rate-adjusted p below 0.01 and a log2 fold-change threshold of 1. As an exploratory analysis of dynamics, max-normalized trajectories of the 1000 most abundant clonotypes were examined by PCA with hierarchical clustering. The CD4 or CD8 phenotype of responding clones was assigned using the separately sequenced CD4+ and CD8+ repertoires. TCRdb cleaned the public reads at Q25 with fastp, built clones with MiXCR and kept in-frame beta chains. Rows merge per CDR3 protein into single entries with the most common DNA and genes. The V and J calls reflect TCRdb's pipeline rather than the authors' work. The sample table lists fewer than 700,000 distinct CDR3 sequences, approximately 18% of them with a count of one. Clones ranked in the top ten supply around 11% of the sample.

This sequence was found in an adult woman who had mild COVID-19 (a few samples of this study predate the infection). The sample titles of this study are shuffled in the database, so cell type and time point are left out; the donor was told from shared clones. The sample was PBMCs or a T cell subset sorted from them (not recorded which). The rearranged chain carries TRBV6-1 and TRBJ2-2; TRBD1 might be the D gene, on 6 matching bases. The DNA is as follows: TGTGCCAGCAGTGACAGGGGAGACACCGGGGAGCTGTTTTTT. The resulting protein is CASSDRGDTGELFF.